This record concerns one T cell receptor (beta chain) sequence. In this sample, this clone turned up once. What this receptor recognizes is not known. No base quality values were provided; no much bigger clone lies one nucleotide off. Genomic DNA was isolated using the Qiagen DNeasy kit from unsorted PBMCs as well as from negatively selected CD4+ and CD8+ fractions. TCR beta CDR3 regions were subjected to amplification by immunoSEQ multiplex PCR with primers that anneal to V and J segments. A synthetic immune receptor repertoire was used to minimize amplification bias, and any residual bias was removed computationally once sequencing was done. The published analysis was carried out like this. Custom Python scripts were used to quantify repertoire diversity as the Shannon entropy index. The unsorted, CD4+ and CD8+ repertoires were each analyzed separately, with the exception of combined analyses, where CD4+ and CD8+ sequences were merged in silico. A clone counted as expanded when the clone's frequency after treatment rose at least 2-fold relative to C1D1, and clones undetected at baseline were given a pseudocount of 0.5. Singleton clones were defined as clones with 0 or 1 copy at C1D1, and non-singleton clones were defined as clones with 2 or more copies. Clones expanded in unsorted samples were assigned a CD4+, CD8+ or unknown annotation through matching of protein sequences in sorted samples from the same patient. Wilcoxon tests were applied to paired samples to test diversity changes from C1D1 to C4D1. TCRdb took this table from immuneACCESS and kept in-frame rearrangements with V and J called. Such tables lack part of the clones; where checked against another copy, unresolved V genes explain under half of the gap, and the rest is unexplained. Clone size and the V and J calls come from that table; the DNA yielded D and trimming. For this sample the table gives approximately 25,000 clones, of which 65% to 80% were detected only once. Of the sample, about 8.6% falls within the top ten clones.

This specimen comes from a study of PD-1 blockade in classical Hodgkin lymphoma (dated by TCRdb to about 2020). For context, the study as a whole: Nivolumab dosing was 3 mg/kg intravenously every 2 weeks, continuing until either disease progression or unacceptable toxicity. The study used CyTOF and TCR beta sequencing to define a peripheral blood immune signature of response to PD-1 blockade in classical Hodgkin lymphoma.

In the paper's terms, the time point label means: cycle 2 day 1 (C2D1) of nivolumab. Relapse after autologous stem cell transplantation had occurred in all trial patients, and cohorts A, B and C were distinguished by prior brentuximab vedotin exposure. The trial cohort comprised more than 55 patients with relapsed/refractory classical Hodgkin lymphoma whose best overall responses were complete response, partial response or progressive disease. Single-agent nivolumab was administered to trial patients in the multi-cohort phase II CheckMate 205 trial. An independent review committee assessed best overall response using the 2007 International Working Group response criteria. PBMCs from the trial were collected at three points: immediately before nivolumab initiation (C1D1), and during therapy at cycle 2 day 1 and cycle 4 day 1. Peripheral blood was collected in 8 mL Vacutainer Cell Preparation Tubes, from which PBMCs were isolated by centrifugation and then cryopreserved.

Overall study results and their limits: Baseline TCR diversity was reported to be lower in newly diagnosed patients than in healthy donors and to be lower still in relapsed/refractory patients. Patients starting nivolumab less than 1 year after ASCT had lower diversity and were excluded from later analyses to avoid confounding by immune reconstitution. Trial patients achieving complete response had baseline diversity similar to newly diagnosed patients, whereas partial responders and progressors had significantly lower diversity. By C4D1, a significant rise was seen in CD4+ TCR diversity but not in CD8+ TCR diversity (p=0.0027 vs p=0.16), and the rise was most apparent among complete responders (p=0.02). The study was restricted to a single clinical trial cohort, and the causes of repertoire differences, possibly disease activity or prior therapy, were left undefined.

Including cysteine and phenylalanine, the CDR3 has 15 amino acids. Only the CDR3 DNA stays, 45 bases, in frame from base 1. V is trimmed back by 3 bases and J by 6 bases, and the junction contains 8 bases that no gene match accounts for. CDR1 and CDR2 (SGHTA, FQGNSA) derive from the germline V gene. This specimen consisted of peripheral blood mononuclear cells (PBMCs), obtained before the second cycle of nivolumab. The sequence was collected from a human donor with classical Hodgkin lymphoma. The rearranged chain carries TRBV7-2 and TRBJ1-5, and TRBD1 matches 7 of the central bases. The base sequence is TGTGCCAGCAGCTTCCCGCGACAGGGAGCTCAGCCCCAGCATTTT. It codes for CASSFPRQGAQPQHF.